The 5 T cell receptor beta chains below all came from one sample that was sequenced in a study of blood T cell repertoires in COVID-19. Data came from immunoSEQ multiplex PCR; TCRdb stores just in-frame clones and leaves some out. The sample contains around 400,000 clones, approximately 89% of which appear only once. Material: peripheral blood. The receptors here all came from a woman between 55 and 75 years old with COVID-19, enrolled during active disease.

CDR3 DNA sequence: TGTGCCAGCAGTTCCGGGAGGCCGGAAGCTTTCTTT. Translation: CASSSGRPEAFF. This rearrangement joins TRBV28 to TRBJ1-1; no firm D call. V was shortened by 4 bases and J by 8 bases, with 11 bases between the two germline ends. The CDR3 spans 12 residues. The V gene's germline CDR1 is MDHEN and CDR2 SYDVKM.

V gene TRBV7-2 combines with J gene TRBJ2-3; maybe TRBD1 (5 bases). Germline assignment: CDR1 SGHTA and CDR2 FQGNSA. The length of the CDR3 is 15 residues. V lost 1 base and J 0 bases, leaving 8 bases between the germline ends. As DNA, the CDR3 is TGTGCCAGCAGCTTAGGTCAGGGTAGCACAGATACGCAGTATTTT. The encoded protein is CASSLGQGSTDTQYF.

The chain couples TRBV6-1 to TRBJ2-7; 8 nucleotides align to TRBD2. Germline V gives CDR1 MNHNS, CDR2 SASEGT. V lost 2 bases, J lost 7 bases, and 4 bases stayed unmatched. This CDR3 comprises 13 residues. The CDR3 nucleotides are TGTGCCAGCAGTGAAAGACTAGCGCAAGAGCAGTACTTC. This gives the protein CASSERLAQEQYF.

J is TRBJ1-5 and V is TRBV7-9; the D is unclear. V gave up 10 bases and J gave up 9 bases, with 13 bases separating them. Germline values: CDR1 SEHNR, CDR2 FQNEAQ (reference sequence). The CDR3 sequence is 11 residues long. CDR3 in DNA: TGTGCCATCACCACTCTAGGGCCCCAGCATTTT. Its protein product is CAITTLGPQHF.

J is TRBJ1-4 and V is TRBV18; D is unresolved. Germline V gives CDR1 KGHSH, CDR2 LQKENI. V shed 2 bases and J shed 7 bases, with 20 bases lying between them. The CDR3 is made up of 17 amino acids. CDR3 DNA: TGTGCCAGCTCACCATTAGCGCCAGGCCGACGGGGTGAAAAACTGTTTTTT. Amino acid sequence: CASSPLAPGRRGEKLFF.